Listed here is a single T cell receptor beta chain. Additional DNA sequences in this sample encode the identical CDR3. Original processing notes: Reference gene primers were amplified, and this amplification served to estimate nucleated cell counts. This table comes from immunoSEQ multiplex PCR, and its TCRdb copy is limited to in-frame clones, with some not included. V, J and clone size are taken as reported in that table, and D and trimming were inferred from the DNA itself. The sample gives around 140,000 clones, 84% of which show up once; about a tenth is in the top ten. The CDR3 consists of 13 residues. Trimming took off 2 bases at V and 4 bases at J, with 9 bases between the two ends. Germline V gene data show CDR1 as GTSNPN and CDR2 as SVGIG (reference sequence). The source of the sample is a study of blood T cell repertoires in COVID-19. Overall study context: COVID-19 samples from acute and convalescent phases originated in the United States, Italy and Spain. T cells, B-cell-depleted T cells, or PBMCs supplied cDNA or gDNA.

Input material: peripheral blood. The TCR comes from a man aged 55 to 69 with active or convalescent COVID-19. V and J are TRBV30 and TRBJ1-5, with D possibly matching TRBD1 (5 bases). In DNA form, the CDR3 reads TGTGCCTGGAGTTCCCGGGGGAATCAGCCCCAGCATTTT. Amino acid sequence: CAWSSRGNQPQHF.